Sequencing of this TCR beta chain was carried out in a study of blood T cell repertoires in COVID-19. Study summary: From the United States, Italy and Spain came samples of acute and convalescent COVID-19. In each case, the material was cDNA or gDNA derived from T cells, B-cell-depleted T cells, or PBMCs.

As handled by the study authors: Quantification of nucleated cells was approximated via reference gene primer amplification. Some clones are missing from TCRdb's copy, which holds only in-frame ones; the method was immunoSEQ multiplex PCR. The V and J calls and the clone size are those of that table, but D and trimming were determined from the DNA. The data show approximately 190,000 clones, with 84% seen just once and around 19% held by the top ten. V was clipped by 4 bases and J by 5 bases, with 12 bases between them. The CDR3 extends over 13 amino acids. Germline V CDR1 and CDR2: SGHTS, YDEGEE. V is TRBV5-8 and J is TRBJ1-2; tentatively, D is TRBD1 (5 bases). This clonotype originated in a human donor in a cohort sampled during active COVID-19. Sample: peripheral blood. The CDR3, as DNA: TGTGCCAGCAGCCCGTCGACAGATTATGGCTACACCTTC. Protein product: CASSPSTDYGYTF. The whole variable domain, filled in from reference TRBV5-8 and TRBJ1-2, reads EAGVTQSPTHLIKTRGQQATLRCSPISGHTSVYWYQQALGLGLQFLLWYDEGEERNRGNFPPRFSGRQFPNYSSELNVNALELEDSALYLCASSPSTDYGYTFGSGTRLTVV.